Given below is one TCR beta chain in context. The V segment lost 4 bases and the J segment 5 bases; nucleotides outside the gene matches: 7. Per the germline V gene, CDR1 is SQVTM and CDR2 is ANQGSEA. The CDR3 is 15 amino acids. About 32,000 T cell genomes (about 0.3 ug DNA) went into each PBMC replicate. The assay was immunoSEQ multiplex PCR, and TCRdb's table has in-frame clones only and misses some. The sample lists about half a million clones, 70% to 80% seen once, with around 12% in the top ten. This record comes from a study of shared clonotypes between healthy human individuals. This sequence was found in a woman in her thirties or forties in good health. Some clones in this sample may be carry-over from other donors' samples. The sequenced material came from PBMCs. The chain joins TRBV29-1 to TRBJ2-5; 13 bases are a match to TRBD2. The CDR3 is CSVGALAGGGETQYF. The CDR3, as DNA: TGCAGCGTTGGGGCACTAGCGGGAGGGGGTGAGACCCAGTACTTC.